One and the same sample provided the 9 T cell receptor beta chains below, sequenced in a study of cytomegalovirus exposure and HLA in healthy donors. Some clones are missing from TCRdb's copy, which holds only in-frame ones; the method was immunoSEQ multiplex PCR. In the table there are approximately 100,000 clones, roughly 84% of which are singletons. The sequenced sample was PBMCs. The origin of the receptors is a man aged 18-30 years in good health and CMV-seropositive.

CDR3 bases: TGCAGCGTTGACAGGAGACAGTCGTACCTTGAGACCCAGTACTTC. It yields the protein CSVDRRQSYLETQYF. J is TRBJ2-5 and V is TRBV29-1; possibly TRBD1 for D (5 bases). Trimming removed 3 bases from V and 5 bases from J, with 19 bases in between. Germline values: CDR1 SQVTM, CDR2 ANQGSEA. The CDR3 extends over 15 amino acids.

This sequence joins TRBV19 and TRBJ2-5; weak D call: TRBD2 (6 bases). The CDR3 has 14 amino acids. Between the trimmed V and J ends, which lost 7 bases and 1 base, there was a span of 13 bases. Germline CDR1 and CDR2: LNHDA and SQIVND (reference sequence). The CDR3: CASNAGGSQETQYF. Here the CDR3 DNA reads TGTGCCAGTAACGCCGGGGGAAGCCAAGAGACCCAGTACTTC. Full variable domain (outside the CDR3, taken from reference TRBV19 and TRBJ2-5): DGGITQSPKYLFRKEGQNVTLSCEQNLNHDAMYWYRQDPGQGLRLIYYSQIVNDFQKGDIAEGYSVSREKKESFPLTVTSAQKNPTAFYLCASNAGGSQETQYFGPGTRLLVL.

The chain couples TRBV7-9 to TRBJ1-1; D not certain. The CDR3 contains 14 residues. The germline V gene has CDR1 SEHNR and CDR2 FQNEAQ (reference sequence). Trimming left V 1 base short and J 3 bases short, with 9 bases between. The CDR3 sequence is CASSLGGADTEAFF. The CDR3 DNA follows: TGTGCCAGCAGCTTAGGTGGCGCGGACACTGAAGCTTTCTTT.

J is TRBJ2-1 and V is TRBV11-3; D is ambiguous. CDR1 and CDR2 from the germline V gene are SGHNT and YENEEA. This CDR3 spans 12 amino acids. The ends were cut back, 1 base at V and 5 bases at J, with 3 bases in the middle. CDR3 sequence reads: CASSLVNNEQFF. Written as DNA, the CDR3 is TGTGCCAGCAGCTTAGTAAACAATGAGCAGTTCTTC. Complete variable domain (other parts from reference TRBV11-3 and TRBJ2-1): EAGVVQSPRYKIIEKKQPVAFWCNPISGHNTLYWYLQNLGQGPELLIRYENEEAVDDSQLPKDRFSAERLKGVDSTLKIQPAELGDSAVYLCASSLVNNEQFFGPGTRLTVL.

This rearrangement joins TRBV18 to TRBJ1-2, with TRBD1 matching over 7 bases. The CDR3 spans 15 residues. Germline CDR1 reads KGHSH; CDR2 reads LQKENI. V lost 0 bases, J lost 4 bases, and 5 bases stayed unmatched. CDR3 in amino acids: CASSPPAEGAYGYTF. CDR3 nucleotides: TGTGCCAGCTCACCACCGGCCGAGGGGGCCTATGGCTACACCTTC.

V gene TRBV6-6 combines with J gene TRBJ1-1, with D possibly TRBD1 on 5 matching bases. CDR3 length: 12 amino acids. The V gene's germline CDR1 is MNHNY and CDR2 SVGAGI (reference sequence). Trimming stripped 9 bases from V and 3 bases from J, with 11 bases between. The CDR3 spells CARGASYTEAFF. Here the CDR3 DNA reads TGTGCCAGAGGGGCCTCATACACTGAAGCTTTCTTT.

In its sample, this clone was seen a few times. Other DNA sequences within the sample encode an identical CDR3. The J gene is TRBJ2-7, the V gene TRBV5-1, with 10 bases matching TRBD1. Per the germline V gene, CDR1 is SGHRS and CDR2 is YFSETQ. This CDR3 spans 14 amino acids. V lost 0 bases, J lost 4 bases, and 1 base stayed unmatched. In DNA form, the CDR3 reads TGCGCCAGCAGCTTGGGACAGGGGGCTTACGAGCAGTACTTC. It codes for CASSLGQGAYEQYF.

This chain connects TRBV29-1 to TRBJ2-7; D is possibly TRBD1 (6 bases). Trimming took 7 bases from V and 7 from J, leaving 14 bases between them. CDR1 and CDR2 from the germline V gene are SQVTM and ANQGSEA. The CDR3 runs to 11 residues. CDR3 sequence (DNA): TGCAGCGCCCGGACAGCCCGTGAGCAGTACTTC. As protein: CSARTAREQYF.

V gene TRBV10-3 combines with J gene TRBJ1-1; D is uncertain. V was cut by 7 bases and J by 5 bases, with 14 bases left in between. This CDR3 region has 13 residues. In germline, CDR1 is ENHRY, CDR2 SYGVKD. The CDR3 DNA reads as TGTGCCATCATGGAAGGGAGGGAAACTGAAGCTTTCTTT. This codes for CAIMEGRETEAFF.